These T cell receptor beta chains were read from a single sample in a study of blood T cells in healthy people across ages. A single record per CDR3 protein comes from TCRdb applying MiXCR to the 5' RACE reads. The sample gives approximately 800,000 distinct CDR3 sequences, 35% to 40% of which show up once; around 13% is in the top ten. Material for sequencing was blood. All receptors derive from a man between 18 and 29 years old in good health. Both conserved end residues are part of each CDR3. The D gene is left open where the match is weak. Size is stated for part of the rows, as once, few or many counts, or as a class when the clone is expanded.

TRBV4-1,TRBJ2-1,many,.,16,CASSHPGHSSYNEQFF,TGCGCCAGCAGCCACCCGGGACACAGCTCCTACAATGAGCAGTTCTTC
TRBV4-3,TRBJ2-7,few,.,17,CASSQDWALSSYNEQYF,TGCGCCAGCAGCCAAGATTGGGCATTATCTAGTTACAATGAGCAGTACTTC
TRBV7-6,TRBJ1-2,.,.,13,CASSLRGFDGYTF,TGTGCCAGCAGCTTACGGGGGTTCGATGGCTACACCTTC
TRBV29-1,TRBJ1-4,.,TRBD1,14,CSATRQGEGEKLFF,TGCAGCGCTACACGACAGGGGGAAGGTGAAAAACTGTTTTTT
TRBV7-8,TRBJ2-4,.,TRBD1,18,CASSFLYGTGGGKNIQYF,TGTGCCAGCAGCTTCCTTTACGGGACAGGGGGCGGCAAAAACATTCAGTACTTC
TRBV10-3,TRBJ1-6,few,.,16,CAISDSGASYNSPLHF,TGTGCCATCAGTGATTCGGGGGCTTCCTATAATTCACCCCTCCACTTT
TRBV5-1,TRBJ1-2,few,.,14,CASALGGRSYGYTF,TGCGCCAGCGCCCTTGGGGGGCGAAGCTATGGCTACACCTTC
TRBV9,TRBJ2-7,.,.,14,CASSVGDGHNEQYF,TGTGCCAGCAGCGTAGGGGACGGCCACAATGAGCAGTACTTC
TRBV19,TRBJ1-2,.,.,13,CASSMTDIYGYTF,TGTGCCAGTAGTATGACAGACATCTATGGCTACACCTTC
TRBV10-3,TRBJ1-1,few,TRBD1,16,CAISALGQARETEAFF,TGTGCCATCAGTGCCTTGGGACAGGCCCGAGAGACTGAAGCTTTCTTT
TRBV20-1,TRBJ2-5,few,.,11,CSASSYNEQYF,TGCAGTGCTAGTTCCTACAATGAGCAGTACTTC
TRBV19,TRBJ1-2,few,.,13,CASRDHSDYGYTF,TGTGCCAGTAGGGACCACTCGGATTATGGCTACACCTTC
TRBV5-1,TRBJ2-7,few,.,14,CASSMDAYSYEQYF,TGCGCCAGCAGCATGGACGCTTATTCCTACGAGCAGTACTTC
TRBV20-1,TRBJ2-1,many,.,13,CSANHGTFNEQFF,TGCAGTGCTAACCATGGGACCTTCAATGAGCAGTTCTTC
TRBV2,TRBJ1-5,few,TRBD1,13,CASREDRQQPQHF,TGTGCCAGCAGGGAGGACAGGCAACAGCCCCAGCATTTT
TRBV18,TRBJ2-4,few,.,14,CASSLPGAKNIQYF,TGTGCCAGCTCACTACCGGGAGCCAAAAACATTCAGTACTTC
TRBV29-1,TRBJ2-1,.,.,16,CSVGRLQPLVNNEQFF,TGCAGCGTTGGAAGATTACAGCCCCTAGTGAACAATGAGCAGTTCTTC
TRBV4-2,TRBJ1-2,few,.,16,CASSPNTLTANYGYTF,TGTGCCAGCAGCCCGAACACCCTGACAGCTAACTATGGCTACACCTTC
TRBV12-3/TRBV12-4,TRBJ2-2,few,.,12,CASSLRSGELFF,TGTGCCAGCAGTTTGAGGTCCGGGGAGCTGTTTTTT
TRBV19,TRBJ2-2,few,.,15,CASGTTGIVPGELFF,TGTGCCAGTGGCACTACAGGGATTGTTCCCGGGGAGCTGTTTTTT
TRBV7-6,TRBJ1-2,few,.,13,CASSVGGWHGYTF,TGTGCCAGCAGCGTAGGGGGGTGGCATGGCTACACCTTC
TRBV14,TRBJ2-5,.,.,13,CASSQLVGETQYF,TGTGCCAGCAGCCAGCTCGTCGGAGAGACCCAGTACTTC
TRBV25-1,TRBJ1-6,few,.,14,CASSEPGSVSPLHF,TGTGCCAGCAGTGAACCGGGTTCTGTTTCACCCCTCCACTTT
TRBV5-1,TRBJ2-5,.,.,13,CASSQGSMETQYF,TGCGCCAGCAGTCAGGGTTCTATGGAGACCCAGTACTTC
TRBV20-1,TRBJ2-1,.,TRBD2,15,CSAFPGTSGGNEQFF,TGCAGTGCCTTCCCCGGGACTAGCGGGGGGAATGAGCAGTTCTTC
TRBV9,TRBJ2-7,.,TRBD2,16,CASSVAPAGGYNEQYF,TGTGCCAGCAGCGTAGCCCCAGCGGGGGGATACAATGAGCAGTACTTC
TRBV20-1,TRBJ2-1,many,TRBD1,14,CSASGTATYNEQFF,TGCAGTGCCTCCGGGACAGCTACCTACAATGAGCAGTTCTTC
TRBV28,TRBJ2-3,.,TRBD2,21,CASSHHRLAEFPTSSTDTQYF,TGTGCCAGCAGTCACCACCGACTAGCGGAATTTCCTACCTCTAGCACAGATACGCAGTATTTT
TRBV5-4,TRBJ1-2,few,.,15,CASSLEYGGYYGYTF,TGTGCCAGCAGCTTGGAGTACGGGGGCTATTATGGCTACACCTTC
TRBV25-1,TRBJ2-7,once,.,12,CASSGLVYEQYF,TGTGCCAGCAGCGGGCTCGTCTACGAGCAGTACTTC
TRBV5-1,TRBJ1-1,.,.,17,CASSLAVGVPKNTEAFF,TGCGCCAGCAGCTTGGCCGTGGGGGTCCCTAAGAACACTGAAGCTTTCTTT
TRBV7-2,TRBJ2-1,.,.,12,CASNLFFEEQFF,TGTGCCAGCAACTTATTTTTTGAGGAGCAGTTCTTC
TRBV5-1,TRBJ2-7,.,TRBD2,17,CASSSGTSGGSYNEQYF,TGCGCCAGCAGCTCCGGTACTAGCGGGGGATCCTACAATGAGCAGTACTTC
TRBV4-1,TRBJ1-6,.,.,16,CASSQDGTVNNSPLHF,TGCGCCAGCAGCCAAGATGGTACAGTCAATAATTCACCCCTCCACTTT
TRBV7-2,TRBJ1-1,.,.,14,CASSLSFGNTEAFF,TGTGCCAGCAGCTTATCCTTCGGGAACACTGAAGCTTTCTTT
TRBV11-2,TRBJ1-1,few,.,15,CASRRPGMMNTEAFF,TGTGCCAGCCGCCGCCCGGGAATGATGAACACTGAAGCTTTCTTT
TRBV3-1,TRBJ1-1,.,TRBD1,13,CASSRDRRTEAFF,TGTGCCAGCAGCCGGGACAGGAGGACTGAAGCTTTCTTT
TRBV29-1,TRBJ2-2,.,.,16,CSVEDLQGPNTGELFF,TGCAGCGTTGAGGATCTTCAGGGCCCCAACACCGGGGAGCTGTTTTTT
TRBV27,TRBJ2-4,.,TRBD1,13,CASGQGWREEQYF,TGTGCCAGCGGACAGGGCTGGAGGGAGGAGCAGTACTTC
TRBV5-1,TRBJ1-2,.,.,15,CASSLYGRAGYGYTF,TGCGCCAGCAGCTTGTATGGCCGAGCCGGCTATGGCTACACCTTC
TRBV12-3/TRBV12-4,TRBJ1-6,.,.,14,CASSLRPDQWALHF,TGTGCCAGCAGTTTACGGCCGGACCAGTGGGCCCTCCACTTT
TRBV12-3/TRBV12-4,TRBJ2-2,.,.,14,CASSPLAGSGELFF,TGTGCCAGCAGTCCCCTAGCCGGGTCCGGGGAGCTGTTTTTT
TRBV4-2,TRBJ2-7,.,TRBD2,16,CASSQDGGGAFGEQYF,TGTGCCAGCAGCCAAGATGGCGGGGGGGCTTTTGGTGAGCAGTACTTC
TRBV4-1,TRBJ2-5,.,.,14,CASSQGGGQETRYF,TGCGCCAGCAGCCAAGGGGGGGGCCAAGAGACCCGGTACTTC
TRBV4-3,TRBJ2-5,.,.,15,CASSQDRRPQETQYF,TGCGCCAGCAGCCAAGATAGGCGGCCCCAAGAGACCCAGTACTTC
TRBV12-3/TRBV12-4,TRBJ2-5,.,.,14,CASSSYQEYETQYF,TGTGCCAGCAGTTCCTACCAGGAGTATGAGACCCAGTACTTC
TRBV20-1,TRBJ1-1,.,.,13,CSARDGSNTEAFF,TGCAGTGCTAGAGATGGATCGAACACTGAAGCTTTCTTT
TRBV20-1,TRBJ1-5,few,.,14,CSASPGLLNQPQHF,TGCAGTGCTAGCCCGGGACTCCTCAATCAGCCCCAGCATTTT
TRBV4-3,TRBJ2-7,few,.,15,CASSQKRDTSYEQYF,TGCGCCAGCAGCCAAAAGAGGGACACTTCCTACGAGCAGTACTTC
TRBV29-1,TRBJ2-7,.,.,13,CSVFSSGTYEQYF,TGCAGCGTTTTTTCATCCGGGACGTACGAGCAGTACTTC